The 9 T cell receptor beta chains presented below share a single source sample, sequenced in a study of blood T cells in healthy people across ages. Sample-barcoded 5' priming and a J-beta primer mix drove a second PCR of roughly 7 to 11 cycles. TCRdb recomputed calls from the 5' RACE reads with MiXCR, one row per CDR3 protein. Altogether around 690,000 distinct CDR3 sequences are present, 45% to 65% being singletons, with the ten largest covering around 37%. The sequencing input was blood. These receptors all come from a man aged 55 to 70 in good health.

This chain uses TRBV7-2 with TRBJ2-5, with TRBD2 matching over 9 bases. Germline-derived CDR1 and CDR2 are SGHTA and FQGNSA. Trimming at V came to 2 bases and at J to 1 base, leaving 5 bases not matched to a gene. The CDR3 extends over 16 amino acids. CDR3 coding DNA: TGTGCCAGCAGCTTACATTTTAGCGGGGGCCAAGAGACCCAGTACTTC. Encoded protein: CASSLHFSGGQETQYF.

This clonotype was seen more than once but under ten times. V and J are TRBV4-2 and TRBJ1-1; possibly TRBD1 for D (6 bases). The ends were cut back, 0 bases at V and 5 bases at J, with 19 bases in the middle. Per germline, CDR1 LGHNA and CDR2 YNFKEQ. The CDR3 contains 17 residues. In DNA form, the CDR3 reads TGTGCCAGCAGCCAAGATTTCAACAGGGTAATCGGGACTGAAGCTTTCTTT. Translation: CASSQDFNRVIGTEAFF.

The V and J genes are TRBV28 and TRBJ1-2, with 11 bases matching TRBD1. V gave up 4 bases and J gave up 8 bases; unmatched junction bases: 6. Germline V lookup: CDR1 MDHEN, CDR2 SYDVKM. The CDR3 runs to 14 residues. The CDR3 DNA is TGTGCCAGCAGTTCTGGACAGGGGGCGGGGGGCTACACCTTC. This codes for CASSSGQGAGGYTF.

CDR3 residues: CASRGTGGRYNEQFF. The DNA of the CDR3 is TGTGCCAGCAGAGGGACAGGGGGCCGATACAATGAGCAGTTCTTC. The chain uses TRBV6-5 and TRBJ2-1, with TRBD1 matching over 12 bases. J was trimmed by 4 bases and V by 6 bases; bases with no gene match: 4. CDR1 and CDR2 from the germline V gene are MNHEY and SVGAGI. The length of the CDR3 is 15 residues.

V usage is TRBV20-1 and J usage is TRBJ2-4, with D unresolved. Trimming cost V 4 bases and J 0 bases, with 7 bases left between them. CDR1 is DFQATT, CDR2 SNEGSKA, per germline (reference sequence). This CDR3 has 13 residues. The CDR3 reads CSAIRLAKNIQYF. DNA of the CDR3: TGCAGTGCTATAAGACTAGCCAAAAACATTCAGTACTTC.

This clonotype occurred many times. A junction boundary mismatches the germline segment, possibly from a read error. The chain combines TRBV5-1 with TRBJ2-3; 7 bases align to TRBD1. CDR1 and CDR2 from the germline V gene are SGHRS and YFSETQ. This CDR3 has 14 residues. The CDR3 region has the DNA TGTGCCAGCAGCCCGGGACAGAGCACAGATACGCAGTATTTT. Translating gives CASSPGQSTDTQYF.

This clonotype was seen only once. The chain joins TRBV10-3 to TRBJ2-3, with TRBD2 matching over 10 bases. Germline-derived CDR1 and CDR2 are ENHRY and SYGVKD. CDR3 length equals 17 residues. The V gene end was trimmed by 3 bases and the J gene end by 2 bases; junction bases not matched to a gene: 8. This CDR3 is CAISETFSGGFTDTQYF. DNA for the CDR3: TGTGCCATCAGTGAAACTTTTAGCGGGGGGTTCACAGATACGCAGTATTTT.

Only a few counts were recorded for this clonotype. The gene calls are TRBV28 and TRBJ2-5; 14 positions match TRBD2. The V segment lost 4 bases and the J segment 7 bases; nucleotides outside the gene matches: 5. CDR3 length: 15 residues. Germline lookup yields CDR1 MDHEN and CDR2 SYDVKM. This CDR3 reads CASSSTSGGARTQYF. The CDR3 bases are TGTGCCAGCAGTTCGACTAGCGGGGGGGCACGGACCCAGTACTTC.

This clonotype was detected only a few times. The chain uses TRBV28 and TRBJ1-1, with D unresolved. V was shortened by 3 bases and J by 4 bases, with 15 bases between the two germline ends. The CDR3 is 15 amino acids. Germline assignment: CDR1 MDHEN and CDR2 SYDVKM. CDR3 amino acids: CASSFRGPRSTEAFF. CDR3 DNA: TGTGCCAGCAGTTTCCGTGGTCCGCGGAGCACTGAAGCTTTCTTT.